The 6 T cell receptor beta chains given below trace back to one sample, sequenced in a study of graft-versus-host responses after intestinal transplantation. The method was immunoSEQ multiplex PCR; TCRdb's version includes in-frame clones alone and lacks a portion of them. The sample includes roughly 9,400 clones, about 94% seen only once; the top ten take approximately 2.1%. The sample here was PBMCs, taken 8 days after intestinal transplant. Every receptor here comes from a human patient who received an intestinal transplant, so some T cells may come from the graft donor.

The chain combines TRBV19 with TRBJ2-5; no clear D gene. V was pared by 5 bases and J by 1 base, with 8 bases between. Germline V gives CDR1 LNHDA, CDR2 SQIVND (reference sequence). This CDR3 contains 13 residues. The CDR3 loop is CASSVAGQETQYF. The CDR3 nucleotides are TGTGCCAGTAGTGTGGCAGGCCAAGAGACCCAGTACTTC.

This CDR3 is CASSQLLRDLLREQYF. In DNA form, the CDR3 reads TGTGCCAGCAGCCAGCTTCTCCGGGACCTACTTAGGGAGCAGTACTTC. The rearrangement joins TRBV4-2 to TRBJ2-7; D tentatively reads TRBD1 or TRBD2 (5 bases each). The V gene lost 3 bases and the J gene lost 7 bases, with 22 bases spanning the gap. Germline V CDR1 and CDR2: LGHNA, YNFKEQ. This CDR3 has 16 residues.

The chain has TRBV19 and TRBJ2-5; D gene ambiguous. Germline V lookup: CDR1 LNHDA, CDR2 SQIVND (reference sequence). V lost 5 bases to trimming and J lost 1 base, with 23 bases between them. The CDR3 totals 18 residues. The CDR3 protein is CASSRSGRLPASQETQYF. The CDR3 DNA sequence: TGTGCCAGTAGTCGTTCCGGTAGGTTACCGGCGTCCCAAGAGACCCAGTACTTC.

This sequence joins TRBV28 and TRBJ1-6, with D perhaps TRBD1 (5 bases). V lost 7 bases, J lost 0 bases, and 16 bases lay in between. Germline CDR1 reads MDHEN; CDR2 reads SYDVKM. The CDR3 loop spans 17 amino acids. The CDR3 DNA sequence: TGTGCCAGCACCCAGGGTTTGGGGAGCTCCTATAATTCACCCCTCCACTTT. Its protein product is CASTQGLGSSYNSPLHF.

The chain uses TRBV7-6 and TRBJ2-7; 8 bases are shared with TRBD1. With 5 bases clipped from V and 0 bases from J, the junction kept 3 bases outside the gene matches. Looked up from germline, CDR1 is SGHVS and CDR2 is FNYEAQ. The CDR3 runs to 14 residues. CDR3 amino acids: CASSKGQVSYEQYF. In DNA form, the CDR3 reads TGTGCCAGCAGCAAGGGACAGGTCTCCTACGAGCAGTACTTC.

The V and J genes are TRBV7-8 and TRBJ2-7, with D perhaps TRBD2 (5 bases). Germline CDR1 and CDR2: SGHVS and FQNEAQ. This CDR3 is 16 amino acids long. The V end lost 6 bases, the J end lost 2 bases, and 20 bases lay between the germline ends. The CDR3 loop reads CASSSRPSGNPYEQYF. CDR3 DNA: TGTGCCAGCAGTTCGCGCCCCTCGGGGAACCCCTACGAGCAGTACTTC.